This T cell receptor (beta chain) was identified in a study of early T cells in non-severe SARS-CoV-2 infection. Germline assignment: CDR1 MGHRA and CDR2 YSYEKL. The CDR3 has 17 residues. V lost 1 base, J lost 0 bases, and 15 bases lay in between. This clonotype was detected only a few times. TCRdb reprocessed the 5' RACE reads via MiXCR and lists one record per CDR3 protein. The sample yields approximately 77,000 distinct CDR3 sequences, around 15% seen once. The sequenced sample consisted of whole blood. The source is an adult who was a healthcare worker with PCR-confirmed SARS-CoV-2 infection or an uninfected control (not recorded which). This chain links TRBV4-1 with TRBJ1-2, with D uncertain. CDR3 sequence (DNA): TGCGCCAGCAGCCAAGGATGGGCAGCTACTACTAACTATGGCTACACCTTC. Protein: CASSQGWAATTNYGYTF.